This is a list of T cell receptor beta chains from one sample in a study of blood T cell repertoires in COVID-19. TCRdb's copy holds only in-frame clones and misses some; the assay was immunoSEQ multiplex PCR. The table records about 130,000 clones, 85% of them present only once. The sequenced material came from peripheral blood. The receptors originated from a human donor in a cohort sampled during active COVID-19. Each CDR3 is given without its conserved first and last residue. Fields, in order: V gene, clone size, CDR3 protein. Clone size is given for some rows only: seen once, a few or many times, or a class if the clone is expanded.

V: TRBV11-2
size: .
CDR3: ASSLEGLGELF

V: TRBV10-2
size: .
CDR3: ASSRGEREKLF

V: TRBV6-5
size: .
CDR3: ASSYSMADQETQY

V: TRBV11-3
size: .
CDR3: ASSFKWGNEAF

V: TRBV6-2/TRBV6-3
size: once
CDR3: ASRPGPGDNEQF

V: TRBV20-1
size: .
CDR3: SASGGANTGELF

V: TRBV6-2/TRBV6-3
size: .
CDR3: ASSYIQSTDTQY

V: TRBV27
size: .
CDR3: ASSLTGLINYGYT

V: TRBV5-1
size: .
CDR3: ASSLAKGTSRSTDTQY

V: TRBV9
size: .
CDR3: ASSVTGVDGQPQH

V: TRBV6-1
size: .
CDR3: ASSATGQHSYNEQF

V: TRBV19
size: once
CDR3: ATQLDRSSNQPQH

V: TRBV9
size: .
CDR3: ASSVRLAGNTGELF

V: TRBV9
size: .
CDR3: ASSPDSLSSYEQY

V: TRBV11-2
size: .
CDR3: ASSLEPGETQY

V: TRBV5-1
size: .
CDR3: ASTNDPGGGNSPLH

V: TRBV5-1
size: .
CDR3: ASTTGTSYEQY

V: TRBV30
size: .
CDR3: AWSGDRGKLGEAF

V: TRBV2
size: .
CDR3: ASSEGGETQY

V: TRBV27
size: .
CDR3: ASSPDWTANYGYT

V: TRBV9
size: once
CDR3: ASSVDGGAYGYT

V: TRBV11-3
size: .
CDR3: ASSVTPGSGANVLT

V: TRBV18
size: few
CDR3: ASSVTGDYEQY

V: TRBV15
size: .
CDR3: ATSRDRPKFKETQY

V: TRBV3-1/TRBV3-2
size: .
CDR3: ASSQGPGSYTQY

V: TRBV7-2
size: .
CDR3: ASSLAPGGGYNEQF

V: TRBV2
size: .
CDR3: ASSEAGRGSGYT

V: TRBV6-4
size: .
CDR3: ASSDSRTGRDNYGYT

V: TRBV2
size: .
CDR3: ASSGGLAGVRDTQY

V: TRBV20-1
size: few
CDR3: SASEGRSYGYT

V: TRBV19
size: .
CDR3: ASSTAGDGGQPQH

V: TRBV6-5
size: once
CDR3: ASGTPSYEQY

V: TRBV9
size: .
CDR3: ASSVDPRGASNEQF

V: TRBV5-4
size: once
CDR3: ASSLEARANTEAF

V: TRBV5-4
size: few
CDR3: ASSPGAGDQATQY

V: TRBV27
size: .
CDR3: ASSLEGARTGELF

V: TRBV2
size: .
CDR3: ASTGVTYGYT

V: TRBV7-9
size: .
CDR3: ASSHDTGGYGYT

V: TRBV7-6
size: .
CDR3: ASSLAGLAANTGELF

V: TRBV7-2
size: .
CDR3: ASSLVADNNEQF

V: TRBV3-1/TRBV3-2
size: .
CDR3: ASSHRGRSPSGEQY

V: TRBV5-5
size: .
CDR3: ASSSAWGRNEQF

V: TRBV11-3
size: once
CDR3: ASSLKGAGGTTDTQY

V: TRBV28
size: .
CDR3: ASSLPRGRGLQETQY

V: TRBV9
size: .
CDR3: ASSSDGGTDTQY

V: TRBV6-2/TRBV6-3
size: .
CDR3: ASSSPLGGSRGYT

V: TRBV5-1
size: once
CDR3: ASSLSTGQDL

V: TRBV18
size: .
CDR3: ASSPASGVSGANVLT